The present T cell receptor (beta chain) was sequenced within a study of blood T cell repertoires in COVID-19 (dated by TCRdb to the early 2020s). With respect to the entire study: Collaborator samples came from the United States, Italy and Spain and covered acute and convalescent phases of COVID-19. Subjects who had been exposed to COVID-19, were actively infected with it, or had recovered from it provided the deeply sampled blood TCRbeta repertoires that made up the dataset. The prospective study material was composed of cDNA or gDNA derived from T cells, B-cell-depleted T cells, or PBMCs. The sample metadata nearly always contained a de-identified subject ID, COVID-19 status, age in years and sex. The samples were drawn from two sources: the first 160 participants of the ongoing ImmuneRACE study, and 1,000 to 1,500 subjects contributed by 6 global collaborators. Where available, HLA class I and class II types were taken from metadata supplied by the sample provider and were not determined by assay-based typing. The repertoires were made available in a free public database intended to serve as a resource for research on the immune response to SARS-CoV-2.

Samples from volunteer blood donors who had recovered from COVID-19 were contributed by a second Seattle source. Each collaborating institution followed its own protocols to collect whole blood in K2EDTA tubes. Collaborator samples were shipped for TCRbeta analysis as frozen whole blood, isolated PBMCs, or DNA extracted from either sample type. Overall results and qualifications from the work: How much clinical and demographic metadata was included differed by source and by participant, and the metadata was provided uncurated.

On this clone itself: No antigen is known for it. Nothing much larger sits one base from this clone, and base qualities are not available.

The immunoSEQ Assay, a bias-controlled multiplex PCR, was used to amplify TCRbeta CDR3 regions from genomic DNA. The source study handled its data this way. The number of nucleated cells in each sample was estimated by amplification of reference gene primers within the assay. To quantify the absolute abundance of each unique TCRbeta CDR3 rearrangement, sequence reads were collapsed and filtered. Productive Simpson clonality was computed per sample as the square root of Simpson's diversity index over productive rearrangements. The clones in this table, taken by TCRdb from immuneACCESS, are in-frame only. Not every clone is retained; where verified, under half of the shortfall comes from an unresolved V gene, and the cause of the rest is unknown. The V and J calls and clone size were taken over from that table, and D and trimming were inferred from the DNA. The sample contains roughly 260,000 clones, around nine tenths of them found a single time. The top ten constitute approximately 9.8% of the sample.

The receptor comes from a man aged 40-50 years who had recovered from COVID-19. Sequencing used peripheral blood.

The CDR3: CAISVTGEGNTGELFF. In nucleotides, the sequence is TGTGCCATCAGTGTAACGGGGGAGGGAAACACCGGGGAGCTGTTTTTT. This chain joins TRBV10-3 to TRBJ2-2, and TRBD2 matches 7 of the central bases. CDR1 ENHRY and CDR2 SYGVKD are derived from the germline V gene. Ends trimmed: V by 4 bases, J by 2 bases; bases unmatched to a gene: 7. CDR3 length: 16 amino acids, cysteine to phenylalanine. The CDR3 DNA has 48 bases and is translated from base 1.